This TCR beta chain was sequenced in a study of human T cells and chemical hapten exposure. TCRdb re-derived calls from the RACE reads in MiXCR, one entry per CDR3 protein. Of 150,000 to 200,000 distinct CDR3 sequences listed, approximately 14% were seen once; the top ten hold about 1.7%. Stated time point: patch test 1, 2 weeks after DPC sensitization. Described treatment: therapeutic diphenylcyclopropenone sensitization with weekly scalp DPC. Blood collection happened ahead of applying each patch test. This clonotype was counted a few times. Here the sequenced sample was whole blood, taken in connection with sensitization to the hapten diphenylcyclopropenone (DPC). The sequence was obtained from a woman in her 30s with alopecia areata. Some clones in this sample may be carry-over from other donors' samples.

CDR3 nucleotide sequence: TGCAGTGCTCCTAGCGGCCCCTTTGTTACGCAGTATTTT. Translation gives CSAPSGPFVTQYF. The chain joins TRBV20-1 to TRBJ2-3; 7 nucleotides match TRBD2. This CDR3 region has 13 residues. Germline CDR1 and CDR2: DFQATT and SNEGSKA (reference sequence). The V gene end was trimmed by 5 bases and the J gene end by 8 bases; junction bases not matched to a gene: 10.